This passage covers 32 T cell receptor beta chains from one sample sequenced in a study of CD8+CD57+ T cells in acquired aplastic anemia. Selection for sequencing was limited to patients who had shown CD8+CD57+ cell expansion by flow cytometry. Investigators profiled TCR beta VDJ and CDR3 from genomic DNA template. TCRdb itself ran the reads through MiXCR, one entry per CDR3 protein. The sample has 200,000 to 300,000 distinct CDR3 sequences, around 45% seen once. Material: sorted CD4+, CD8+, or CD8+CD57+ T cells (not recorded which) from PBMCs. All receptors come from a human donor with aplastic anemia.

The J gene is TRBJ1-3, the V gene TRBV25-1, with D maybe TRBD1 (5 bases). V gave up 4 bases and J gave up 1 base, with 17 bases separating them. The CDR3 extends over 17 amino acids. CDR1 is MGHDK and CDR2 is SYGVNS in the germline V gene. The CDR3 loop is CASSGRDLSFSGNTIYF. The CDR3 DNA sequence: TGTGCCAGCAGTGGCCGGGACCTTTCTTTTTCTGGAAACACCATATATTTT.

V usage is TRBV7-2 and J usage is TRBJ2-7; D not resolved. Looked up from germline, CDR1 is SGHTA and CDR2 is FQGNSA. Trimming took 1 base from V and 3 from J, leaving 13 bases between them. The CDR3 consists of 15 residues. The CDR3 sequence: CASSLVGKRHYEQYF. CDR3 DNA: TGTGCCAGCAGCTTAGTTGGAAAAAGACACTACGAGCAGTACTTC.

This clonotype was detected ten times or more. The chain uses TRBV25-1 and TRBJ2-7; TRBD1 matches at 8 bases. The trim removed 4 bases at V and 2 bases at J, leaving 4 bases unmatched. CDR1 and CDR2 from the germline V gene are MGHDK and SYGVNS. CDR3 size: 14 residues. The CDR3 DNA reads TGTGCCAGCAGTGCCGGGACAGGAGCCTACGAGCAGTACTTC. Its protein is CASSAGTGAYEQYF.

The chain has TRBV7-9 and TRBJ2-3; D is ambiguous. V shed 5 bases and J shed 5 bases, with 11 bases lying between them. This CDR3 comprises 13 residues. CDR1 and CDR2 (germline): SEHNR, FQNEAQ (reference sequence). The CDR3 nucleotides are TGTGCCAGCAGCCCCCCGGCGGTAGATACGCAGTATTTT. Residues: CASSPPAVDTQYF. Full variable domain (remainder filled in from reference TRBV7-9 and TRBJ2-3): DTGVSQNPRHKITKRGQNVTFRCDPISEHNRLYWYRQTLGQGPEFLTYFQNEAQLEKSRLLSDRFSAERPKGSFSTLEIQRTEQGDSAMYLCASSPPAVDTQYFGPGTRLTVL.

This clonotype showed up many times. The rearrangement uses TRBV4-2 and TRBJ2-3; tentatively, D is TRBD2 (6 bases). Germline V lookup: CDR1 LGHNA, CDR2 YNFKEQ. This CDR3 comprises 16 residues. V was cut by 1 base and J by 2 bases, with 13 bases left in between. Written as DNA, the CDR3 is TGTGCCAGCAGCCAAGCACTGGGACTGGCCACAGATACGCAGTATTTT. Its translation is CASSQALGLATDTQYF.

Of note for this clonotype: Possible read error: a much larger clone is one base away. V is TRBV12-3 or TRBV12-4 and J is TRBJ2-7; D is ambiguous. There are 14 residues in the CDR3. The CDR3 coding sequence is TGTGCCAACAGTTTATTATGGGCTTCCTACGAGCAGTACTTC. Its translation is CANSLLWASYEQYF.

This clonotype showed up many times. This could be a read error, since a much larger clone is one nucleotide away. The chain is built from TRBV25-1 and TRBJ2-1; no firm D call. The CDR3 has 13 residues. Germline V gene lookup returns CDR1 MGHDK and CDR2 SYGVNS. The CDR3, as DNA: TGTGCCAGCAGTATGACAACCTACAATGAGCGGTTCTTC. Its translation: CASSMTTYNERFF.

The rearrangement links TRBV20-1 to TRBJ2-7; 9 bases agree with TRBD2. CDR1 and CDR2 (germline): DFQATT, SNEGSKA (reference sequence). J gave up 6 bases and V 5 bases, and 14 bases lay outside the gene matches. The CDR3 is 15 amino acids. The DNA for the CDR3 is TGCAGTGCTGCCGGGGGAAGCGGGAGGTACTTCGAGCAGTACTTC. Residues: CSAAGGSGRYFEQYF.

The chain links TRBV24-1 to TRBJ1-5, with D possibly being TRBD1 (5 bases). This CDR3 contains 14 residues. In germline, CDR1 is KGHDR, CDR2 SFDVKD. Trimming pared 5 bases from V and 3 bases from J, leaving 10 bases between. CDR3 protein: CATSARDYNQPQHF. The CDR3 DNA follows: TGTGCCACCAGTGCCAGGGACTACAATCAGCCCCAGCATTTT.

At least ten counts were recorded for this clonotype. This chain connects TRBV10-3 to TRBJ2-1; D is tentatively TRBD1 or TRBD2 (5 bases each). There are 14 residues in the CDR3. V lost 4 bases, J lost 0 bases, and 7 bases lay in between. Germline loops: CDR1 ENHRY, CDR2 SYGVKD. The CDR3 DNA sequence: TGTGCCATCAGTGGGGGGAACTCCTACAATGAGCAGTTCTTC. This codes for CAISGGNSYNEQFF.

This clonotype occurred many times. The rearrangement uses TRBV7-8 and TRBJ1-5; no firm D call. The CDR3 has 14 residues. Germline V gene data show CDR1 as SGHVS and CDR2 as FQNEAQ. With 2 bases removed from V and 3 bases from J, the gap between germline ends came to 8 bases. CDR3 DNA: TGTGCCAGCAGCTTAATGAGGTTCAATCAGCCCCAGCATTTT. As protein: CASSLMRFNQPQHF.

The chain recombines TRBV7-9 with TRBJ2-7; maybe TRBD1 (5 bases). CDR1 and CDR2 (germline): SEHNR, FQNEAQ (reference sequence). The length of the CDR3 is 13 residues. V lost 3 bases to trimming and J lost 6 bases, with 12 bases between them. The CDR3: CASSFDSSVEQYF. The CDR3 DNA sequence: TGTGCCAGCAGCTTTGACAGCTCCGTCGAGCAGTACTTC.

The sample holds one count of this clonotype. V gene TRBV7-2 combines with J gene TRBJ1-6; 7 bases match TRBD1. V gave up 2 bases and J gave up 6 bases; unmatched junction bases: 7. The CDR3 runs 16 residues. Germline V gives CDR1 SGHTA, CDR2 FQGNSA. The DNA of the CDR3 is TGTGCCAGCAGCTTAAGGCCACAGGGGAGTAATTCACCCCTCCACTTT. Translation gives CASSLRPQGSNSPLHF.

This clonotype came up a few times. One base away lies a much larger clone, so this may be a sequencing read error. The V and J genes are TRBV10-3 and TRBJ1-2; no clear D. Between the trimmed V and J ends, which lost 4 bases and 5 bases, there was a span of 14 bases. Germline V gene lookup returns CDR1 ENHRY and CDR2 SYGVKD. The CDR3 has 14 amino acids. The CDR3 reads CAISVYQDGYGYTF. CDR3 in DNA: TGTGCCATCAGTGTGTACCAGGACGGGTATGGCTACACCTTC.

This sequence joins TRBV7-2 and TRBJ1-5; D is unclear. Trimming stripped 1 base from V and 5 bases from J, with 18 bases between. The V gene's germline CDR1 is SGHTA and CDR2 FQGNSA. CDR3 size: 17 residues. CDR3 in DNA: TGTGCCAGCAGCTTAGATGTCCAGCCCGGATGGGATCAGCCCCAGCATTTT. This sequence encodes CASSLDVQPGWDQPQHF.

At least ten counts were recorded for this clonotype. The J gene is TRBJ1-2, the V gene TRBV7-2, with 9 bases fitting TRBD1. The CDR3 consists of 17 residues. Germline V gene lookup returns CDR1 SGHTA and CDR2 FQGNSA. V was clipped by 5 bases and J by 4 bases; unmatched bases: 14. CDR3 loop: CASSLPGTGSPSYGYTF. As DNA, the CDR3 is TGTGCCAGCAGCCTACCCGGGACAGGGTCCCCTAGCTATGGCTACACCTTC. Full variable domain (missing parts from reference TRBV7-2 and TRBJ1-2): GAGVSQSPSNKVTEKGKDVELRCDPISGHTALYWYRQSLGQGLEFLIYFQGNSAPDKSGLPSDRFSAERTGGSVSTLTIQRTQQEDSAVYLCASSLPGTGSPSYGYTFGSGTRLTVV.

This clonotype was seen many times. The V and J genes are TRBV7-9 and TRBJ1-4, with a tentative D call TRBD1 (5 bases). The CDR3 length is 14 residues. The V end lost 1 base, the J end lost 6 bases, and 9 bases lay between the germline ends. Germline V gives CDR1 SEHNR, CDR2 FQNEAQ (reference sequence). The CDR3 bases are TGTGCCAGCAGCTTAGTTTCGACAGATGAAAAACTGTTTTTT. It yields the protein CASSLVSTDEKLFF.

This clonotype was seen a few times. The genes are TRBV7-3 and TRBJ2-5; perhaps TRBD2 as D (6 bases). CDR3 length: 13 residues. From germline, CDR1 is SGHTA and CDR2 FQGTGA. V was shortened by 5 bases and J by 3 bases, with 10 bases between the two germline ends. CDR3 DNA: TGTGCCAGCAGCCTGGGACTGAAAGAGACCCAGTACTTC. Its translation: CASSLGLKETQYF.

J is TRBJ1-1 and V is TRBV20-1; D is unclear. Germline assignment: CDR1 DFQATT and CDR2 SNEGSKA (reference sequence). The CDR3 is 12 amino acids. CDR3 amino acids: CSIQIPDTEAFF. The DNA of the CDR3 is TGCAGCATACAGATCCCGGACACTGAAGCTTTCTTT.

The chain is built from TRBV7-3 and TRBJ1-2; D is ambiguous. The CDR3 runs 14 residues. The germline V gene encodes CDR1 SGHTA and CDR2 FQGTGA. V gave up 2 bases and J gave up 5 bases, with 12 bases separating them. In DNA, the CDR3 is TGTGCCAGCAGCTTAGCCGTGGGTTGGTATGGCTACACCTTC. Translated, it gives CASSLAVGWYGYTF. Combining the CDR3 with reference TRBV7-3 and TRBJ1-2 gives the whole variable domain GAGVSQTPSNKVTEKGKYVELRCDPISGHTALYWYRQSLGQGPEFLIYFQGTGAADDSGLPNDRFFAVRPEGSVSTLKIQRTERGDSAVYLCASSLAVGWYGYTFGSGTRLTVV.

The rearrangement links TRBV10-2 to TRBJ2-5; D remains ambiguous. This CDR3 region has 15 residues. The V gene lost 2 bases and the J gene lost 2 bases, with 12 bases spanning the gap. Per the germline V gene, CDR1 is WSHSY and CDR2 is SAAADI. CDR3 sequence (DNA): TGCGCCAGCAGTGAGACGTGGGGTGGTCAAGAGACCCAGTACTTC. This sequence encodes CASSETWGGQETQYF.

This clonotype was detected many times. This chain links TRBV7-9 with TRBJ1-1, with D unclear. V was clipped by 1 base and J by 1 base, with 10 bases between them. In germline, CDR1 is SEHNR, CDR2 FQNEAQ (reference sequence). The CDR3 runs 15 residues. The CDR3 nucleotides read TGTGCCAGCAGCTTAGAAAAGGACGGGAACACTGAAGCTTTCTTT. It yields the protein CASSLEKDGNTEAFF.

The chain carries TRBV20-1 and TRBJ1-1; D ambiguous. V shed 1 base and J shed 0 bases, with 6 bases lying between them. The CDR3 contains 13 residues. Germline V lookup: CDR1 DFQATT, CDR2 SNEGSKA (reference sequence). The CDR3 protein is CSARGVVNTEAFF. CDR3 DNA sequence: TGCAGTGCTAGAGGGGTAGTGAACACTGAAGCTTTCTTT.

The chain is built from TRBV9 and TRBJ1-2; D call uncertain. CDR3 length equals 12 residues. The germline V gene encodes CDR1 SGDLS and CDR2 YYNGEE. The V and J ends lost 3 bases and 8 bases respectively, with 11 bases between them. The CDR3 DNA follows: TGTGCCAGCAGCGCCAGCGGGAGAGGCTACACCTTC. Its protein product is CASSASGRGYTF.

In regard to this clonotype: This may be a read error, as it is one base from a much larger clone. This sequence joins TRBV7-8 and TRBJ1-1, with D possibly being TRBD1 (5 bases). The CDR3 is 12 residues long. Looked up from germline, CDR1 is SGHVS and CDR2 is FQNEAQ. The germline V and J ends were trimmed by 6 bases and 1 base, with 6 bases remaining between them. CDR3 sequence: CASSGQNTEAFF. The DNA of the CDR3 is TGTGCCAGCAGTGGACAGAACACTGAAGCTTTCTTT.

The genes are TRBV2 and TRBJ2-7, with 7 bases identical to TRBD2. This CDR3 spans 15 amino acids. Germline assignment: CDR1 SNHLY and CDR2 FYNNEI. J gave up 3 bases and V 1 base, and 6 bases lay outside the gene matches. The CDR3: CASSEGGGRSYEQYF. As DNA, the CDR3 is TGTGCCAGCAGTGAAGGCGGGGGACGGAGCTACGAGCAGTACTTC.

This clonotype has only one observation. The chain has TRBV25-1 and TRBJ2-7; TRBD1 aligns across 7 bases. J gave up 2 bases and V 5 bases, and 6 bases lay outside the gene matches. CDR1 and CDR2 from the germline V gene are MGHDK and SYGVNS. CDR3 length equals 14 residues. The CDR3 reads CASSTGTVTYEQYF. CDR3 nucleotide sequence: TGTGCCAGCAGTACCGGGACAGTCACCTACGAGCAGTACTTC.

The V gene is TRBV6-1, the J gene TRBJ1-2; 7 nucleotides match TRBD1. From germline, CDR1 is MNHNS and CDR2 SASEGT. The length of the CDR3 is 12 residues. V lost 8 bases and J lost 8; bases outside the gene matches: 8. The CDR3 nucleotides read TGTGCCAGCGACAGGGCTGGGGAGGGCTACACCTTC. This gives the protein CASDRAGEGYTF.

The gene calls are TRBV15 and TRBJ2-7; D remains ambiguous. CDR3 length equals 13 residues. Germline V gene lookup returns CDR1 LNHNV and CDR2 YYDKDF (reference sequence). Trimming removed 2 bases at V and 3 bases at J, with 8 bases between. The DNA of the CDR3 is TGTGCCACCAGCAGACAAAGTTTCTACGAGCAGTACTTC. This sequence encodes CATSRQSFYEQYF.

Many counts were recorded for this clonotype. The chain is built from TRBV28 and TRBJ2-1; possibly TRBD2 for D (5 bases). Germline-derived CDR1 and CDR2 are MDHEN and SYDVKM. The CDR3 length is 13 residues. V lost 7 bases, J lost 4 bases, and 11 bases lay in between. The CDR3 reads CASTASGYNEQFF. The CDR3, as DNA: TGTGCCAGCACCGCCAGCGGATACAATGAGCAGTTCTTC.

The CDR3 reads CASSGGIADHSPLHF. CDR3 nucleotides: TGCGCCAGCAGCGGTGGTATAGCGGACCATTCACCCCTCCACTTT. This chain connects TRBV5-1 to TRBJ1-6, with D hard to call. The CDR3 spans 15 residues. Trimming stripped 4 bases from V and 8 bases from J, with 16 bases between. CDR1 and CDR2 from the germline V gene are SGHRS and YFSETQ.

The chain combines TRBV20-1 with TRBJ1-6; weak D call: TRBD1 (6 bases). Trimming cost V 0 bases and J 8 bases, with 11 bases left between them. The CDR3 loop spans 14 amino acids. The germline gives CDR1 DFQATT, CDR2 SNEGSKA (reference sequence). The CDR3 spells CSAREGGQDSPLHF. CDR3 bases: TGCAGTGCTAGAGAAGGGGGGCAGGATTCACCCCTCCACTTT.